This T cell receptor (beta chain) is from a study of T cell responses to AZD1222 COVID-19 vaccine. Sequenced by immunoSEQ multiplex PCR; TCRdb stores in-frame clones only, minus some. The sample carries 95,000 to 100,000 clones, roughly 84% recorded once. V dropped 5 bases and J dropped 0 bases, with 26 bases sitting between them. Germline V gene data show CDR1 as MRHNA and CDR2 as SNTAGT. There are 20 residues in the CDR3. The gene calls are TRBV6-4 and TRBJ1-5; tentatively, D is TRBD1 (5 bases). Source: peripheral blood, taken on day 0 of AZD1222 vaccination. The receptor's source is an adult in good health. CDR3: CASSLLVSDSSLYSNQPQHF. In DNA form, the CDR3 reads TGTGCCAGCAGTTTATTAGTTAGTGACAGTTCTCTTTATAGCAATCAGCCCCAGCATTTT.